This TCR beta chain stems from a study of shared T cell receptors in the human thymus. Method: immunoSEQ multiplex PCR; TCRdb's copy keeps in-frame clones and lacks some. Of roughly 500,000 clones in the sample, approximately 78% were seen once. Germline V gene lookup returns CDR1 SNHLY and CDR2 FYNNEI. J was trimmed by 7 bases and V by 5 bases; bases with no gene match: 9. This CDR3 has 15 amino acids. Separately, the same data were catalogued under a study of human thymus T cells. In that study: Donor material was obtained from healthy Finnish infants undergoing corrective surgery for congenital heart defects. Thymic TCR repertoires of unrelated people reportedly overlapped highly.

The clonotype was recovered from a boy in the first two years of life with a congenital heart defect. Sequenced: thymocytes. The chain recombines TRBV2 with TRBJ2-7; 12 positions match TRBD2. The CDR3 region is CASSTTGTSGLEQYF. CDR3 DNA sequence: TGTGCCAGCAGTACCACCGGGACTAGCGGGTTAGAGCAGTACTTC.